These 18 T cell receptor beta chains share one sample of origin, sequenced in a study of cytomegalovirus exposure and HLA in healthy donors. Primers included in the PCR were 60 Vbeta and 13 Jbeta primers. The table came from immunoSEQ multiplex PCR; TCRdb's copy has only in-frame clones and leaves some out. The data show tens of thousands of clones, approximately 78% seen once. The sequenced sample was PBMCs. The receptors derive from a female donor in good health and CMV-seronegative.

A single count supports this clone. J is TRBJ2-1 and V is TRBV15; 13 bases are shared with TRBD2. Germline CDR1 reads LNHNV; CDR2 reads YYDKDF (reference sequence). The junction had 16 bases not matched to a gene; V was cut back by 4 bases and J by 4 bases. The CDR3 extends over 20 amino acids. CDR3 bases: TGTGCCACCAGCATAACCGGAACTAGCGGGGGGGCTTTGGGATACAATGAGCAGTTCTTC. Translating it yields CATSITGTSGGALGYNEQFF.

Written as DNA, the CDR3 is TGTGCCTGGAGTTTCGGGGGTGACAAGACCCAGTACTTC. Its protein product is CAWSFGGDKTQYF. The chain employs TRBV30 and TRBJ2-5, with a weak D call TRBD2 (6 bases). Germline CDR1 GTSNPN, CDR2 SVGIG (reference sequence). There are 13 residues in the CDR3. V lost 2 bases and J lost 6, with 13 bases in between.

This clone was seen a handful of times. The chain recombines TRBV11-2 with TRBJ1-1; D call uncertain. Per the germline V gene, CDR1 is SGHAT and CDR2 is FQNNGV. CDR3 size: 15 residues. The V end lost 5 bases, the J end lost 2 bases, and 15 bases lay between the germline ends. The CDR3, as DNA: TGTGCCAGCAGCCAACTGGCACAGCCCAACACTGAAGCTTTCTTT. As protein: CASSQLAQPNTEAFF.

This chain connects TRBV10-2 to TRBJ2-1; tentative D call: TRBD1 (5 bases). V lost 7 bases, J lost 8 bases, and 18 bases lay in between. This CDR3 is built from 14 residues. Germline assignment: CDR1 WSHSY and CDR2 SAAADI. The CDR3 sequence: CASKAGFGLDEQFF. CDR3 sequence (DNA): TGCGCCAGCAAGGCAGGGTTTGGGTTGGATGAGCAGTTCTTC.

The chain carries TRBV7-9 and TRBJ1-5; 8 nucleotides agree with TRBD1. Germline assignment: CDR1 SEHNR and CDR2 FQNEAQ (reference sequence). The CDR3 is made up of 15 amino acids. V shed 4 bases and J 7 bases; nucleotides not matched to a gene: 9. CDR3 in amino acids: CASSSPDREDQPQHF. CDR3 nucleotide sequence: TGTGCCAGCAGCTCTCCGGACAGGGAGGACCAGCCCCAGCATTTT. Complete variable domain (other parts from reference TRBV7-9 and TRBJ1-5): DTGVSQNPRHKITKRGQNVTFRCDPISEHNRLYWYRQTLGQGPEFLTYFQNEAQLEKSRLLSDRFSAERPKGSFSTLEIQRTEQGDSAMYLCASSSPDREDQPQHFGDGTRLSIL.

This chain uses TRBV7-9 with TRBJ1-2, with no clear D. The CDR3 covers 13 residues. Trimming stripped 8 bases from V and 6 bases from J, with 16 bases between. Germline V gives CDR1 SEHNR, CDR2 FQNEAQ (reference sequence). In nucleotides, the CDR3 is TGTGCCAGCGTATTTCCCGCGGGAGATGGCTACACCTTC. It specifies CASVFPAGDGYTF.

The CDR3: CASSLDLLDTQYF. Written as DNA, the CDR3 is TGTGCCAGCAGCTTAGACCTACTAGATACGCAGTATTTT. The chain couples TRBV7-9 to TRBJ2-3; D unresolved. Germline CDR1 SEHNR, CDR2 FQNEAQ (reference sequence). Deletions cut 1 base from V and 5 bases from J, with 7 bases between. The CDR3 is made up of 13 amino acids.

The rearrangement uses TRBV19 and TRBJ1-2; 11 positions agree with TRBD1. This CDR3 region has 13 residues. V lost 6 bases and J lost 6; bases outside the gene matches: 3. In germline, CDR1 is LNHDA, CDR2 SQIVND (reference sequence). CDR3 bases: TGTGCCAGTAGCGGACAGGGGGCGGATGGCTACACCTTC. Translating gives CASSGQGADGYTF.

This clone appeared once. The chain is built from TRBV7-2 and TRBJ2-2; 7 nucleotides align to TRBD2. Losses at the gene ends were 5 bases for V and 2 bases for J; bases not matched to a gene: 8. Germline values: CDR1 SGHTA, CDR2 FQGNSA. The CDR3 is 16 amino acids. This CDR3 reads CASSPLGLQNTGELFF. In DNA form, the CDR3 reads TGTGCCAGCAGCCCCTTGGGACTACAAAACACCGGGGAGCTGTTTTTT.

The CDR3 reads CANRQGGGYTF. Here the CDR3 DNA reads TGTGCCAACCGACAGGGAGGTGGCTACACCTTC. The chain couples TRBV6-1 to TRBJ1-2; 7 bases agree with TRBD1. CDR3 length: 11 amino acids. V was pared by 10 bases and J by 7 bases, with 6 bases of the junction left unmatched. Germline CDR1 MNHNS, CDR2 SASEGT.

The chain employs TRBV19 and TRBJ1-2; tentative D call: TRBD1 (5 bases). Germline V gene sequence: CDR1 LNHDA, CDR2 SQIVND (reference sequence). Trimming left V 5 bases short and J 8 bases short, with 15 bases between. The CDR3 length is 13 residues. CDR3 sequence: CASSVLRGEGYTF. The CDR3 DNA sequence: TGTGCCAGTAGTGTCTTGCGGGGGGAAGGCTACACCTTC.

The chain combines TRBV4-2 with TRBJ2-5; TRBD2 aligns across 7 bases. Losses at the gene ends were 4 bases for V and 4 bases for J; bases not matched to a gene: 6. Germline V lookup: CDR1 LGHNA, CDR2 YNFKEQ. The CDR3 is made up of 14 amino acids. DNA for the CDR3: TGTGCCAGCAGCCCAGGGAGGGGAGCAGAGACCCAGTACTTC. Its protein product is CASSPGRGAETQYF.

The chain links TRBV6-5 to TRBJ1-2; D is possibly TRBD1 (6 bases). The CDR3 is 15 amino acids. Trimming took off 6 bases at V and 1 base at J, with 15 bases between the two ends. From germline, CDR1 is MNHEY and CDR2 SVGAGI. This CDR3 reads CASRPGQSNNYGYTF. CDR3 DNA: TGTGCCAGCAGACCCGGACAGTCCAATAACTATGGCTACACCTTC.

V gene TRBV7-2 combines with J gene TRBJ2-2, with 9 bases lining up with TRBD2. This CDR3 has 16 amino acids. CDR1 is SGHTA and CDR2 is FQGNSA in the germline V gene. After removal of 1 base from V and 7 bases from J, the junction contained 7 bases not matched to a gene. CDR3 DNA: TGTGCCAGCAGCTTAGGCCAGCGGGGGGTCGACGGGGAGCTGTTTTTT. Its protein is CASSLGQRGVDGELFF.

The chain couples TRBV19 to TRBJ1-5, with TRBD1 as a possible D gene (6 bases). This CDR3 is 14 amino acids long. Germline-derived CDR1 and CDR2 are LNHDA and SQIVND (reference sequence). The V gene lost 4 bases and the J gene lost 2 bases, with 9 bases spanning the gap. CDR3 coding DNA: TGTGCCAGTAGTACAGGGGTCGGCAATCAGCCCCAGCATTTT. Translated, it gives CASSTGVGNQPQHF.

The CDR3 DNA sequence: TGTGCCAGCAAAAGGGACAGGGGATCTAACTATGGCTACACCTTC. It encodes CASKRDRGSNYGYTF. The V gene is TRBV6-6, the J gene TRBJ1-2; TRBD1 agrees at 10 bases. The CDR3 is 15 residues long. The germline V gene has CDR1 MNHNY and CDR2 SVGAGI (reference sequence). The J segment lost 0 bases and the V segment lost 7 bases, leaving 5 bases of the junction unmatched.

The CDR3 nucleotides read TGTGCCAGCAGCCAACGACAGGGTGGGGAAAAACTGTTTTTT. This sequence encodes CASSQRQGGEKLFF. V gene TRBV7-9 combines with J gene TRBJ1-4; 7 positions agree with TRBD1. CDR1 SEHNR and CDR2 FQNEAQ come from the germline V gene (reference sequence). The CDR3 is made up of 14 amino acids. J was trimmed by 8 bases and V by 5 bases; bases with no gene match: 8.

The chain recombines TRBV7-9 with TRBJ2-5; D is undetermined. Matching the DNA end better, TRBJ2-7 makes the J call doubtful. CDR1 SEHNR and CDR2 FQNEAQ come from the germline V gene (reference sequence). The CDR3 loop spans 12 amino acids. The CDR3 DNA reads TGTGCCAGCAGCCGAAAAGAGTACGAGCAGTACTTC. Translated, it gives CASSRKEYEQYF.